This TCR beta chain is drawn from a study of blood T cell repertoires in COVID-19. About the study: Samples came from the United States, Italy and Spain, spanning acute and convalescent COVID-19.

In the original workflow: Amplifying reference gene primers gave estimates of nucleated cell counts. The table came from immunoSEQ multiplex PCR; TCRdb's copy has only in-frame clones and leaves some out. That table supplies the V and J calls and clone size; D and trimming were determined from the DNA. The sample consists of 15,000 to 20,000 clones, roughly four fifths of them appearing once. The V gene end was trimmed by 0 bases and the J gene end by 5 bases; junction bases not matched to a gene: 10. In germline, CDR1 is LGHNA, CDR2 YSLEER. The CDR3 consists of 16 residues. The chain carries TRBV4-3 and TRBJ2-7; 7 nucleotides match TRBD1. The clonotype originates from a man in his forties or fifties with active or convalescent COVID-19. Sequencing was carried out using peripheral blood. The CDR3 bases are TGCGCCAGCAGCCAAGATGAGGGGGCCCAGTCTCACGAGCAGTACTTC. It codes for CASSQDEGAQSHEQYF.